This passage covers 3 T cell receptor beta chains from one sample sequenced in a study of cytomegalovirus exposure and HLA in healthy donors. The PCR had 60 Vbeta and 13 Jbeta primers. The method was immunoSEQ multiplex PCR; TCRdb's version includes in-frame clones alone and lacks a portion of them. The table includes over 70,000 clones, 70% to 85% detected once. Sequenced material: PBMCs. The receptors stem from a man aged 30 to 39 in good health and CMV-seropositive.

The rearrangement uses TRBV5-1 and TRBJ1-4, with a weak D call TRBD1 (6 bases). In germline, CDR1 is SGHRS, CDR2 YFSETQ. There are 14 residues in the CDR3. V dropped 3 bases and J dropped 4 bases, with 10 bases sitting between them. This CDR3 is CASSSRGFNEKLFF. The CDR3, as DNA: TGCGCCAGCAGCTCCAGGGGTTTTAATGAAAAACTGTTTTTT.

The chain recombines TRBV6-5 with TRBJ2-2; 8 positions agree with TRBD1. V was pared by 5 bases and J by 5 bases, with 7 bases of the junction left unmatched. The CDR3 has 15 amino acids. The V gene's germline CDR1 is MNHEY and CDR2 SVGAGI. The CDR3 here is CASSRWTGTTGELFF. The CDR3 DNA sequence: TGTGCCAGCAGTAGGTGGACAGGGACTACCGGGGAGCTGTTTTTT.

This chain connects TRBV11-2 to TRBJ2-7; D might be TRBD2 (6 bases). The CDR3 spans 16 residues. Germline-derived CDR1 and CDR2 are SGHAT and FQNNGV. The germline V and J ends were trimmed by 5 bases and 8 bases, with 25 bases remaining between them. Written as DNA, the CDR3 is TGTGCCAGCAGCCCGCCGCGGGGCCGCTCCTTCTTGAAGCAGTACTTC. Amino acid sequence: CASSPPRGRSFLKQYF.